Following are 12 T cell receptor beta chains from one sample sequenced in a study of identical twins. One entry per CDR3 protein results from TCRdb running MiXCR on the 5' RACE reads. The sample lists roughly 1.6 million distinct CDR3 sequences, roughly 35% occurring once. Sequencing was done on a sample of cord blood. The receptors come from a newborn girl in good health.

The chain uses TRBV29-1 and TRBJ2-1, with D perhaps being TRBD1 or TRBD2 (7 bases each). Trimming cost V 8 bases and J 4 bases, with 15 bases left between them. The CDR3 sequence is 13 residues long. Germline V CDR1 and CDR2: SQVTM, ANQGSEA. The CDR3 DNA is TGCAGCCTAGGGAGGGGGCCTTACAATGAGCAGTTCTTC. Amino acids: CSLGRGPYNEQFF.

This clonotype appeared a few times. The V call is TRBV11-3, the J call TRBJ2-3; possible D gene TRBD1, 6 bases. The CDR3 covers 14 residues. Trimming took off 5 bases at V and 6 bases at J, with 15 bases between the two ends. CDR1 is SGHNT and CDR2 is YENEEA in the germline V gene. Written as DNA, the CDR3 is TGTGCCAGCAGCGCCCAGGGGAAGCGGGATACGCAGTATTTT. It codes for CASSAQGKRDTQYF.

The V gene is TRBV6-2 or TRBV6-3, the J gene TRBJ2-7; D is unresolved. The DNA matches TRBJ2-4 better at its end, which makes the J call doubtful. Germline CDR1 and CDR2: MNHEY and SVGEGT. This CDR3 is built from 11 residues. Here the CDR3 reads CASSRGNIQYF. For the CDR3, the DNA is TGTGCCAGCAGTCGCGGAAACATTCAGTACTTC.

This clonotype was observed a handful of times. V is TRBV5-5 and J is TRBJ1-2; weak D call: TRBD1 (6 bases). The CDR3 loop spans 18 amino acids. From germline, CDR1 is SGHKS and CDR2 YYEKEE (reference sequence). V gave up 2 bases and J gave up 0 bases, with 20 bases separating them. The CDR3 nucleotides are TGTGCCAGCAGCTTCCTCCTGTGGAGGGGGGGGTCTAACTATGGCTACACCTTC. This translates into CASSFLLWRGGSNYGYTF.

A few counts support this clonotype. The rearrangement uses TRBV4-1 and TRBJ2-1; 14 nucleotides align to TRBD2. Germline V gene sequence: CDR1 MGHRA, CDR2 YSYEKL. The V and J ends lost 6 bases and 13 bases, in that order; junction bases with no gene match: 14. This CDR3 is 16 amino acids long. This CDR3 is CASSRTSGRFQETQFF. As DNA, the CDR3 is TGCGCCAGCAGTCGGACTAGCGGGAGGTTCCAAGAGACCCAGTTCTTC.

The chain couples TRBV5-1 to TRBJ2-7; D is perhaps TRBD1 or TRBD2 (5 bases each). The germline V and J ends were trimmed by 0 bases and 5 bases, with 15 bases remaining between them. Germline V gives CDR1 SGHRS, CDR2 YFSETQ. This CDR3 has 15 residues. The CDR3 region has the DNA TGCGCCAGCAGCTTGGCGCACAGAGGGGTCGACGAGCAGTACTTC. Translated: CASSLAHRGVDEQYF.

The rearrangement joins TRBV24-1 to TRBJ2-2; D is possibly TRBD2 (6 bases). The V and J ends lost 9 bases and 7 bases respectively, with 8 bases between them. CDR1 is KGHDR, CDR2 SFDVKD, per germline. The CDR3 spans 11 residues. Here the CDR3 reads CATGRGGELFF. The DNA of the CDR3 is TGTGCCACCGGGCGGGGCGGGGAGCTGTTTTTT.

The rearrangement links TRBV5-1 to TRBJ1-1; TRBD1 might be the D (6 bases). The CDR3 totals 15 residues. Germline V gene data show CDR1 as SGHRS and CDR2 as YFSETQ. Trimming took off 2 bases at V and 7 bases at J, with 18 bases between the two ends. The DNA for the CDR3 is TGCGCCAGCAGCTTAACCCTTGCGGGGGACATTGAAGCTTTCTTT. Protein sequence: CASSLTLAGDIEAFF.

The chain has TRBV6-4 and TRBJ2-3, with D perhaps TRBD2 (6 bases). This CDR3 is 13 amino acids long. V gave up 8 bases and J gave up 4 bases, with 13 bases separating them. Germline V lookup: CDR1 MRHNA, CDR2 SNTAGT. CDR3 DNA: TGTGCCAGCGGTAGGAGGGCGGCAGATACGCAGTATTTT. This codes for CASGRRAADTQYF.

The DNA of the CDR3 is TGTGCCAGCAGTGGGTTAGGGTATTTCTTT. Protein product: CASSGLGYFF. J is TRBJ1-1 and V is TRBV6-1, with no clear D. Germline CDR1 is MNHNS and CDR2 is SASEGT. Trimming took off 4 bases at V and 13 bases at J, with 10 bases between the two ends. This CDR3 has 10 amino acids.

This clonotype was picked up a small number of times. V is TRBV18 and J is TRBJ2-1, with TRBD1 matching over 9 bases. The junction had 7 bases not matched to a gene; V was cut back by 3 bases and J by 4 bases. Per the germline V gene, CDR1 is KGHSH and CDR2 is LQKENI. The CDR3 is 16 residues long. CDR3 nucleotide sequence: TGTGCCAGCTCACCGCTAGCCGGGACAGGGTACAATGAGCAGTTCTTC. Amino acids: CASSPLAGTGYNEQFF.

In the case of this clonotype: Its ends do not fully match the called genes, so a read error is possible. The chain couples TRBV12-3 or TRBV12-4 to TRBJ2-5; 13 bases match TRBD2. This CDR3 is 14 amino acids long. The CDR3 nucleotides read TGTGCCAGCATTACCGGACTAGCGGGAGAGGCCCAGTACTTC. Amino acids: CASITGLAGEAQYF.